These 19 T cell receptor beta chains were sequenced from one sample in a study of blood T cell repertoires in COVID-19. The data were produced by immunoSEQ multiplex PCR, yet TCRdb's version contains in-frame clones alone and is incomplete. Counted here are a few hundred thousand clones, about 86% occurring once; the ten biggest clones make up 2.2%. The source material was peripheral blood. The receptors were gathered from a woman between 50 and 59 years old with acute or convalescent COVID-19.

The chain employs TRBV5-5 and TRBJ2-7, with D tentatively TRBD1 (6 bases). Looked up from germline, CDR1 is SGHKS and CDR2 is YYEKEE (reference sequence). Trimming took off 0 bases at V and 0 bases at J, with 16 bases between the two ends. CDR3 size: 17 residues. For the CDR3, the DNA is TGTGCCAGCAGCTTGGGGCCCGGGACACAAATCTCCTACGAGCAGTACTTC. This sequence encodes CASSLGPGTQISYEQYF. Full variable domain (missing parts from reference TRBV5-5 and TRBJ2-7): DAGVTQSPTHLIKTRGQQVTLRCSPISGHKSVSWYQQVLGQGPQFIFQYYEKEERGRGNFPDRFSARQFPNYSSELNVNALLLGDSALYLCASSLGPGTQISYEQYFGPGTRLTVT.

The chain uses TRBV19 and TRBJ2-7; 7 bases match TRBD1. This CDR3 has 15 residues. Germline trimming cut 6 bases from V and 3 bases from J; bases unmatched to any gene: 11. Looked up from germline, CDR1 is LNHDA and CDR2 is SQIVND (reference sequence). CDR3 coding DNA: TGTGCCAGTAGCGCCGCGACAGGGTTCCTCTACGAGCAGTACTTC. This sequence encodes CASSAATGFLYEQYF.

The chain links TRBV7-8 to TRBJ1-5, with D hard to call. The CDR3 runs 15 residues. Germline V gene lookup returns CDR1 SGHVS and CDR2 FQNEAQ. V was cut by 3 bases and J by 1 base, with 10 bases left in between. CDR3 bases: TGTGCCAGCAGCTTCGACACCCAGAGCAATCAGCCCCAGCATTTT. It yields the protein CASSFDTQSNQPQHF.

In its sample, this clone was seen once. J is TRBJ1-2 and V is TRBV27, with 7 bases identical to TRBD1. V gave up 7 bases and J gave up 3 bases; unmatched junction bases: 5. The CDR3 extends over 13 amino acids. The V gene's germline CDR1 is MNHEY and CDR2 SMNVEV (reference sequence). The CDR3 nucleotides are TGTGCCAGCACTAATGACAGGGACTATGGCTACACCTTC. Its translation is CASTNDRDYGYTF.

The chain has TRBV24-1 and TRBJ2-1; 9 nucleotides align to TRBD1. The CDR3 covers 14 residues. V shed 3 bases, J shed 7 bases, and the junction held 3 bases outside the gene matches. Germline V CDR1 and CDR2: KGHDR, SFDVKD. The CDR3 spells CATSDPGQGNEQFF. DNA of the CDR3: TGTGCCACCAGTGATCCAGGACAGGGGAATGAGCAGTTCTTC.

The J gene is TRBJ2-5, the V gene TRBV5-1; 7 bases match TRBD2. There are 14 residues in the CDR3. Germline CDR1 SGHRS, CDR2 YFSETQ. Germline trimming cut 4 bases from V and 2 bases from J; bases unmatched to any gene: 5. CDR3 residues: CASSPGLPQETQYF. For the CDR3, the DNA is TGCGCCAGCAGCCCGGGACTACCTCAAGAGACCCAGTACTTC.

V usage is TRBV5-1 and J usage is TRBJ2-5, with 7 bases identical to TRBD1. Germline-derived CDR1 and CDR2 are SGHRS and YFSETQ. V dropped 0 bases and J dropped 4; count of bases not matched to a gene: 6. The CDR3 contains 15 residues. CDR3 nucleotide sequence: TGCGCCAGCAGCTTGGTTGGTCAGGGGGTAGAGACCCAGTACTTC. Protein product: CASSLVGQGVETQYF.

This clone has a handful of counts. The chain links TRBV6-5 to TRBJ2-5; D perhaps matches TRBD2 (6 bases). The CDR3 totals 15 residues. Germline V gene data show CDR1 as MNHEY and CDR2 as SVGAGI. V lost 5 bases, J lost 5 bases, and 18 bases lay in between. The DNA for the CDR3 is TGTGCCAGCAGTCCGGGGGTTTTCGCCCGGGAGACCCAGTACTTC. This gives the protein CASSPGVFARETQYF.

The V gene is TRBV7-2, the J gene TRBJ1-1, with 7 bases fitting TRBD1. With V trimmed by 6 bases and J by 6 bases, 7 bases remained unmatched. The CDR3 totals 13 residues. CDR1 is SGHTA and CDR2 is FQGNSA in the germline V gene. The CDR3: CASRNRQGAEAFF. The CDR3 bases are TGTGCCAGCAGGAACAGACAGGGCGCTGAAGCTTTCTTT.

This chain links TRBV27 with TRBJ1-5; TRBD1 is a possible D gene (6 bases). Germline CDR1 MNHEY, CDR2 SMNVEV (reference sequence). CDR3 length: 15 amino acids. V shed 6 bases and J shed 5 bases, with 17 bases lying between them. The CDR3 DNA follows: TGTGCCAGCAGGGGGGAGGGGGTAGGCTATCAGCCCCAGCATTTT. Translated, it gives CASRGEGVGYQPQHF.

This clone was observed a single time. V gene TRBV9 combines with J gene TRBJ2-1; tentative D call: TRBD2 (8 bases). V lost 3 bases, J lost 6 bases, and 19 bases lay in between. Germline assignment: CDR1 SGDLS and CDR2 YYNGEE. This CDR3 is 16 amino acids long. CDR3 sequence: CASSASMRGDSNEQFF. The CDR3, as DNA: TGTGCCAGCAGCGCCTCGATGCGGGGGGACAGCAATGAGCAGTTCTTC. The full variable domain, rest sourced from reference TRBV9 and TRBJ2-1, is DSGVTQTPKHLITATGQRVTLRCSPRSGDLSVYWYQQSLDQGLQFLIQYYNGEERAKGNILERFSAQQFPDLHSELNLSSLELGDSALYFCASSASMRGDSNEQFFGPGTRLTVL.

The chain carries TRBV29-1 and TRBJ2-7; 8 positions match TRBD1. V trimming: 4 bases; J trimming: 0 bases; junction bases outside the gene matches: 11. Germline lookup yields CDR1 SQVTM and CDR2 ANQGSEA. The CDR3 is made up of 16 amino acids. The CDR3 loop is CSVAGQDVTTSYEQYF. The CDR3 nucleotides read TGCAGCGTTGCGGGACAGGACGTTACCACCTCCTACGAGCAGTACTTC.

V is TRBV30 and J is TRBJ1-2; 9 bases agree with TRBD1. Germline CDR1 reads GTSNPN; CDR2 reads SVGIG (reference sequence). The CDR3 covers 18 residues. With 3 bases clipped from V and 4 bases from J, the junction kept 18 bases outside the gene matches. CDR3 bases: TGTGCCTGGAGCCCGAACAGGGGGCGACCAGCTCGAATCTATGGCTACACCTTC. Protein product: CAWSPNRGRPARIYGYTF.

Concerning this clone: Other DNA sequences in the same sample also yield this CDR3. The V call is TRBV5-1, the J call TRBJ1-5; 9 bases fit TRBD1. The trim removed 3 bases at V and 5 bases at J, leaving 3 bases unmatched. This CDR3 is built from 14 residues. Germline V lookup: CDR1 SGHRS, CDR2 YFSETQ. The CDR3 reads CASSWGQGDQPQHF. DNA for the CDR3: TGCGCCAGCAGCTGGGGACAGGGAGATCAGCCCCAGCATTTT.

This chain connects TRBV5-1 to TRBJ2-7; 11 nucleotides match TRBD2. There are 17 residues in the CDR3. Germline V gene sequence: CDR1 SGHRS, CDR2 YFSETQ. The junction had 7 bases not matched to a gene; V was cut back by 2 bases and J by 0 bases. The DNA of the CDR3 is TGCGCCAGCAGCTTTCTCACTAGCGGGAGTTTCTCCTACGAGCAGTACTTC. This translates into CASSFLTSGSFSYEQYF. Full variable domain (missing parts from reference TRBV5-1 and TRBJ2-7): KAGVTQTPRYLIKTRGQQVTLSCSPISGHRSVSWYQQTPGQGLQFLFEYFSETQRNKGNFPGRFSGRQFSNSRSEMNVSTLELGDSALYLCASSFLTSGSFSYEQYFGPGTRLTVT.

V gene TRBV5-1 combines with J gene TRBJ2-7; tentative D call: TRBD2 (6 bases). There are 15 residues in the CDR3. CDR1 and CDR2 (germline): SGHRS, YFSETQ. V shed 0 bases and J shed 1 base, with 11 bases lying between them. The CDR3 loop reads CASSLAFSGSYEQYF. The DNA for the CDR3 is TGCGCCAGCAGCTTGGCTTTCAGCGGGTCCTACGAGCAGTACTTC. Combining the CDR3 with reference TRBV5-1 and TRBJ2-7 gives the whole variable domain KAGVTQTPRYLIKTRGQQVTLSCSPISGHRSVSWYQQTPGQGLQFLFEYFSETQRNKGNFPGRFSGRQFSNSRSEMNVSTLELGDSALYLCASSLAFSGSYEQYFGPGTRLTVT.

This sequence joins TRBV18 and TRBJ1-2; D uncertain. There are 14 residues in the CDR3. The germline CDR1 and CDR2 sequences are KGHSH and LQKENI. V gave up 6 bases and J gave up 7 bases, with 18 bases separating them. CDR3 DNA sequence: TGTGCCAGCTCGACTACCTCGGGTGAGGGTGGCTACACCTTC. This encodes CASSTTSGEGGYTF.

V usage is TRBV4-3 and J usage is TRBJ1-5, with D possibly TRBD1 on 6 matching bases. Looked up from germline, CDR1 is LGHNA and CDR2 is YSLEER. The CDR3 loop spans 15 amino acids. Trimming left V 3 bases short and J 0 bases short, with 9 bases between. The CDR3 region is CASSQDRASNQPQHF. The CDR3 nucleotides read TGCGCCAGCAGCCAGGACAGAGCTAGCAATCAGCCCCAGCATTTT.

The CDR3 coding sequence is TGTGCCAGCAGTGTCGAGAGCACCGGGGAGCTGTTTTTT. This gives the protein CASSVESTGELFF. The chain joins TRBV25-1 to TRBJ2-2; no reliable D call. CDR1 is MGHDK and CDR2 is SYGVNS in the germline V gene. CDR3 length equals 13 residues. Trimming left V 4 bases short and J 4 bases short, with 7 bases between.